This T cell receptor (beta chain) was documented in a study of shared clonotypes between healthy human individuals. The authors divided CD4+ cells into CD45RA+ naive and CD45RA-negative memory subsets. The study, taken as a whole, reports: The small donor group covered limited genetic and exposure diversity.

How the authors handled the data: ImmunoSEQ supplied junction-only sequences lacking quality scores, so filtering was different. Assay used: immunoSEQ multiplex PCR; TCRdb lists only in-frame clones, some missing. The V and J calls and clone size were taken over from that table, and D and trimming were inferred from the DNA. The data show just over 2,000,000 clones, 85% to 95% seen once. Worth noting for this clone: Its antigen is not known.

The sequenced sample consisted of naive CD4+ T cells sorted from blood. Subset of the sample: CD45RA+ positively selected. This receptor was obtained from a man aged 18 to 30 in good health.

CDR3 protein: CSASEGTEQFF. CDR3 sequence (DNA): TGCAGTGCAAGCGAGGGAACTGAGCAGTTCTTC. This chain uses TRBV20-1 with TRBJ2-1, with D maybe TRBD2 (5 bases). The CDR3 totals 11 residues. The germline V and J ends were trimmed by 6 bases and 9 bases, with 12 bases remaining between them. CDR1 and CDR2 (germline): DFQATT, SNEGSKA (reference sequence).